This is a list of T cell receptor beta chains from one sample in a study of blood T cells in healthy people across ages. TCRdb reanalysed the 5' RACE reads using MiXCR and keeps one entry per CDR3 protein. The sample lists about 720,000 distinct CDR3 sequences; roughly 20% were seen once. Specimen: blood. These receptors were obtained from a man between 65 and 79 years old in good health. Both conserved end residues are part of each CDR3. The order of the fields is D gene, CDR3 length, J gene, clone size, V gene, CDR3 DNA, CDR3 protein. A D gene is named only where the DNA matches it firmly. Size is omitted from some rows. Given values are once, few, many or a class for expanded clones.

NA 14 TRBJ1-6 many TRBV5-1 TGCGCCAGCAGCTTCGGCAGGGATAATTCACCCCTCCACTTT CASSFGRDNSPLHF
NA 14 TRBJ2-5 NA TRBV20-1 TGCAGTGCGAGAGGGACCGATTACCAAGAGACCCAGTACTTC CSARGTDYQETQYF
NA 12 TRBJ2-7 many TRBV3-1 TGTGCCAGCACCGGGGACGGCTACGAGCAGTACTTC CASTGDGYEQYF
NA 11 TRBJ1-6 many TRBV6-5 TGTGCCAGCGGGAATCGGGGGACCCTCCACTTT CASGNRGTLHF
NA 17 TRBJ1-6 few TRBV18 TGTGCCAGCTCAAGGTTAGGGGGGGCGGATGATAATTCACCCCTCCACTTT CASSRLGGADDNSPLHF
NA 13 TRBJ2-1 few TRBV7-9 TGTGCCAGCAGCTTAGGACTCGGGGCGGAGCAGTTCTTC CASSLGLGAEQFF
NA 11 TRBJ1-2 NA TRBV9 TGTGCCAGCTTTCGACGGGGCAGCTACACCTTC CASFRRGSYTF
NA 16 TRBJ2-1 many TRBV5-1 TGCGCCAGCAGCTTGGGACAAAGGAGCTCCTACAATGAGCAGTTCTTC CASSLGQRSSYNEQFF
NA 13 TRBJ2-1 NA TRBV6-4 TGTGCCAGCAGTGACGGGGCGATTAATGAGCAGTTCTTC CASSDGAINEQFF
TRBD2 17 TRBJ2-3 NA TRBV3-1 TGTGCCAGCAGCCAAGAAACTAGCGGGGGGTCTCCAGACACGCAGTATTTT CASSQETSGGSPDTQYF
TRBD1 15 TRBJ1-1 NA TRBV12-3/TRBV12-4 TGTGCCAGCAGTTTAGAGCAGGGGGCGCCCACTGAAGCTTTCTTT CASSLEQGAPTEAFF
NA 16 TRBJ2-3 few TRBV9 TGTGCCAGCAGCCCGAGGATGGAGCGGTCCACAGATACGCAGTATTTT CASSPRMERSTDTQYF
NA 15 TRBJ2-3 few TRBV20-1 TGCAGTGCTAGAAAAGGGGAAAAACGCACAGATACGCAGTATTTT CSARKGEKRTDTQYF
NA 13 TRBJ1-2 few TRBV5-6 TGTGCCAGCAGCCCAAGTCAGTACTATGGCTACACCTTC CASSPSQYYGYTF
NA 15 TRBJ1-2 few TRBV5-1 TGCGCCAGCAGCTTGATCACGGACCGACCCCAAGGCTACACCTTC CASSLITDRPQGYTF
NA 14 TRBJ2-5 few TRBV7-2 TGTGCCAGCAGCTCTTCCGCGGTCCAAGAGACCCAGTACTTC CASSSSAVQETQYF
TRBD1 14 TRBJ1-1 many TRBV18 TGTGCCAGCAGCCCCCGACAGGGGAACACTGAAGCTTTCTTT CASSPRQGNTEAFF
NA 13 TRBJ1-5 NA TRBV6-5 TGTGCCAGCAGTCCGGCCAGCAATCAGCCCCAGCATTTT CASSPASNQPQHF
TRBD1 13 TRBJ1-4 NA TRBV6-6 TGTGCCAGCAAGGACAGGGGTGGTGAAAAACTGTTTTTT CASKDRGGEKLFF
TRBD2 15 TRBJ2-3 NA TRBV6-1 TGTGCCAGCATAGCAGCGGGAGCTGGGGCAGATACGCAGTATTTT CASIAAGAGADTQYF
NA 15 TRBJ1-2 NA TRBV7-8 TGTGCCAGCAGCCGCAGGGCGATAGGGGAACATGGCTACACCTTC CASSRRAIGEHGYTF
TRBD1 15 TRBJ2-7 NA TRBV19 TGTGCCAGTAGTATAATCGGACAGGGGACTTACGAGCAGTACTTC CASSIIGQGTYEQYF
TRBD2 19 TRBJ2-2 NA TRBV4-1 TGCGCCAGCAGCCAAGTCCTACTAGCGGGGGGGAGTAACACCGGGGAGCTGTTTTTT CASSQVLLAGGSNTGELFF
NA 12 TRBJ2-1 few TRBV11-2 TGTGCCAGCGTCGACTCTAGCGATGAGCAGTTCTTC CASVDSSDEQFF
NA 13 TRBJ1-2 few TRBV12-3/TRBV12-4 TGTGCCAGCAACCCCCTCGAGGGCTATGGCTACACCTTC CASNPLEGYGYTF
NA 15 TRBJ2-3 few TRBV13 TGTGCCAGCAGCTTAGAAGGGCTGTGGACAGATACGCAGTATTTT CASSLEGLWTDTQYF
TRBD1 12 TRBJ2-3 NA TRBV20-1 TGCAGTGCTGAACCAGGGGGCGATACGCAGTATTTT CSAEPGGDTQYF
NA 15 TRBJ2-1 few TRBV7-3 TGTGCCAGCAGCTTAATGGGGGACCGATACAATGAGCAGTTCTTC CASSLMGDRYNEQFF
TRBD1 13 TRBJ1-2 few TRBV5-5 TGTGCCAGCAGCTTGGCCAAAGGGGGCGCCTACACCTTC CASSLAKGGAYTF
NA 14 TRBJ1-6 NA TRBV5-1 TGCGCCAGCAGCTTGGGTGGATCCAATTCACCCCTCCACTTT CASSLGGSNSPLHF
NA 12 TRBJ2-1 few TRBV20-1 TGCAGTGCTAGATCGGAGGGGATTGAGCAGTTCTTC CSARSEGIEQFF
TRBD2 16 TRBJ2-1 NA TRBV3-1 TGTGCCAGCAGCCCCCCGGGACTAGCGTTATCCAATGAGCAGTTCTTC CASSPPGLALSNEQFF
NA 14 TRBJ1-1 few TRBV12-3/TRBV12-4 TGTGACAGCAGTTTAGTGGGGTCTGGCACTGAAGCTTTCTTT CDSSLVGSGTEAFF
NA 12 TRBJ2-1 NA TRBV12-3/TRBV12-4 TGTGCCAGCAGTGAGGTATACAATGAGCAGTTCTTC CASSEVYNEQFF
NA 14 TRBJ2-3 NA TRBV5-5 TGTGCCAGCAGCCCTACTAGATTCACAGATACGCAGTATTTT CASSPTRFTDTQYF
NA 13 TRBJ1-2 NA TRBV18 TGTGCCAGCTCACCACACCAGGACTATGGCTACACCTTC CASSPHQDYGYTF
NA 13 TRBJ1-2 NA TRBV5-1 TGCGCCAGCAGCTTGGACACGATCTATGGCTACACCTTC CASSLDTIYGYTF
NA 13 TRBJ2-1 NA TRBV20-1 TGCAGTGCTATTAGCGGTTGGTACAATGAGCAGTTCTTC CSAISGWYNEQFF
NA 13 TRBJ1-1 few TRBV30 TGTGCCTGGACCCGCGGGGGCAACACTGAAGCTTTCTTT CAWTRGGNTEAFF
NA 14 TRBJ2-1 many TRBV20-1 TGCAGTGCTAGTAGTAAAGGACTCTCCAATGAGCAGTTCTTC CSASSKGLSNEQFF
TRBD2 20 TRBJ2-3 few TRBV4-2 TGTGCCAGCAGCCAAGATCCTATCCACGGGACTAGCGGGGGCACAGATACGCAGTATTTT CASSQDPIHGTSGGTDTQYF